This entry lists 21 T cell receptor beta chains sequenced from one sample in a study of graft-versus-host responses after intestinal transplantation. Which antigens these TCRs recognize remains unknown. Sequencing used immunoSEQ multiplex PCR; TCRdb keeps in-frame clones, though not all of them. The sample consists of about 100,000 clones, less than 90% of them appearing once. The input for sequencing was unstimulated CD4+ T cells sorted from spleen or lymph node cells, taken before transplant. The receptor source for this set is a human donor who was the organ donor for an intestinal transplant.

This chain uses TRBV4-1 with TRBJ2-5; 10 positions agree with TRBD2. J was trimmed by 4 bases and V by 4 bases; bases with no gene match: 6. This CDR3 comprises 15 residues. Germline V gene lookup returns CDR1 MGHRA and CDR2 YSYEKL. The CDR3 region has the DNA TGCGCCAGCAGCCGCCAACTAGCGGGGCTAGAGACCCAGTACTTC. It is translated as CASSRQLAGLETQYF.

The DNA of the CDR3 is TGCAGTGCTGACAAAGGGGAAAAACTGTTTTTT. It specifies CSADKGEKLFF. This sequence joins TRBV20-1 and TRBJ1-4; D is undetermined. V dropped 5 bases and J dropped 8 bases, with 9 bases sitting between them. The CDR3 sequence is 11 residues long. Germline lookup yields CDR1 DFQATT and CDR2 SNEGSKA (reference sequence).

The CDR3, as DNA: TGTGCCAGCAGTTCGCCAAACTATGGCTACACCTTC. Protein product: CASSSPNYGYTF. This rearrangement joins TRBV28 to TRBJ1-2; D is undetermined. V was cut by 4 bases and J by 2 bases, with 5 bases left in between. The germline CDR1 and CDR2 sequences are MDHEN and SYDVKM. This CDR3 spans 12 amino acids.

The chain combines TRBV6-1 with TRBJ1-2; D unclear. This CDR3 contains 14 residues. V lost 5 bases, J lost 6 bases, and 16 bases lay in between. Germline V gives CDR1 MNHNS, CDR2 SASEGT. CDR3 in amino acids: CASSSLFDLDGYTF. The DNA for the CDR3 is TGTGCCAGCAGTTCATTGTTTGATTTAGATGGCTACACCTTC.

The V call is TRBV19, the J call TRBJ1-1, with D possibly TRBD1 on 5 matching bases. The V end lost 1 base, the J end lost 6 bases, and 12 bases lay between the germline ends. Germline loops: CDR1 LNHDA, CDR2 SQIVND (reference sequence). The CDR3 is 14 amino acids. The CDR3 coding sequence is TGTGCCAGTAGTATAGTGTACAGGACTGCTGAAGCTTTCTTT. This translates into CASSIVYRTAEAFF.

This clone was seen a handful of times. The rearrangement uses TRBV7-9 and TRBJ1-1; 7 nucleotides line up with TRBD1. Germline CDR1 and CDR2: SEHNR and FQNEAQ (reference sequence). The junction had 11 bases not matched to a gene; V was cut back by 5 bases and J by 5 bases. The length of the CDR3 is 15 residues. CDR3 protein: CASSPQDRAKTEAFF. The CDR3 DNA is TGTGCCAGCAGCCCTCAAGACAGGGCGAAAACTGAAGCTTTCTTT.

This chain uses TRBV27 with TRBJ1-3, with unresolved D. The germline V gene encodes CDR1 MNHEY and CDR2 SMNVEV (reference sequence). V was trimmed by 5 bases and J by 5 bases, leaving 10 bases between them. This CDR3 has 13 amino acids. CDR3 protein: CASSDRLRNTIYF. CDR3 nucleotide sequence: TGTGCCAGCAGTGACCGTCTCAGAAACACCATATATTTT.

The V call is TRBV5-1, the J call TRBJ2-4; 8 positions agree with TRBD1. The germline gives CDR1 SGHRS, CDR2 YFSETQ. The J segment lost 4 bases and the V segment lost 5 bases, leaving 5 bases of the junction unmatched. The CDR3 has 14 residues. CDR3 protein: CASRDRTGKNIQYF. The CDR3 region has the DNA TGCGCCAGCAGAGATAGGACAGGGAAAAACATTCAGTACTTC. Filled out from reference TRBV5-1 and TRBJ2-4, the complete variable domain reads KAGVTQTPRYLIKTRGQQVTLSCSPISGHRSVSWYQQTPGQGLQFLFEYFSETQRNKGNFPGRFSGRQFSNSRSEMNVSTLELGDSALYLCASRDRTGKNIQYFGAGTRLSVL.

The chain links TRBV7-3 to TRBJ2-5; 10 bases match TRBD2. This CDR3 contains 14 residues. CDR1 and CDR2 (germline): SGHTA, FQGTGA. The ends lost 5 bases at V and 2 bases at J; junction bases unmatched: 2. CDR3: CASSLSGGQETQYF. DNA for the CDR3: TGTGCCAGCAGCCTTAGCGGGGGGCAAGAGACCCAGTACTTC.

The rearrangement uses TRBV28 and TRBJ1-4; D gene ambiguous. Trimming shortened V by 4 bases and J by 4 bases, and 13 bases separated the two germline ends. The germline CDR1 and CDR2 sequences are MDHEN and SYDVKM. CDR3 size: 15 residues. In nucleotides, the CDR3 is TGTGCCAGCAGTTATTATGAGGGAAGTAATGAAAAACTGTTTTTT. Residues: CASSYYEGSNEKLFF.

Concerning this clone itself: This sample includes further DNA sequences coding for the same CDR3. The chain combines TRBV10-3 with TRBJ1-2; unclear D gene. From germline, CDR1 is ENHRY and CDR2 SYGVKD. The CDR3 is 12 amino acids. Trimming took 0 bases from V and 5 from J, leaving 4 bases between them. CDR3 region: CAISESGYGYTF. CDR3 bases: TGTGCCATCAGTGAGTCAGGGTATGGCTACACCTTC.

This rearrangement joins TRBV28 to TRBJ1-6, with D possibly matching TRBD1 (6 bases). V lost 5 bases to trimming and J lost 2 bases, with 19 bases between them. Germline V gives CDR1 MDHEN, CDR2 SYDVKM. The CDR3 loop spans 18 amino acids. The CDR3 here is CASSVAGEGVAYNSPLHF. The CDR3 bases are TGTGCCAGCAGTGTCGCGGGGGAGGGGGTTGCCTATAATTCACCCCTCCACTTT.

V usage is TRBV27 and J usage is TRBJ1-2; a possible D gene is TRBD1 (5 bases). Germline lookup yields CDR1 MNHEY and CDR2 SMNVEV (reference sequence). V dropped 5 bases and J dropped 8 bases, with 12 bases sitting between them. The CDR3 contains 12 residues. The CDR3 DNA reads as TGTGCCAGCAGTCCAGGGTATGGAGGCTACACCTTC. This codes for CASSPGYGGYTF.

This sequence joins TRBV19 and TRBJ1-5; D perhaps matches TRBD1 (6 bases). Germline CDR1 and CDR2: LNHDA and SQIVND (reference sequence). This CDR3 comprises 15 residues. V lost 3 bases and J lost 2, with 11 bases in between. The CDR3 DNA follows: TGTGCCAGTAGTATCGAGGGGGTCGGCAATCAGCCCCAGCATTTT. It codes for CASSIEGVGNQPQHF.

The V gene is TRBV5-4, the J gene TRBJ2-3; 9 bases align to TRBD2. Losses at the gene ends were 0 bases for V and 0 bases for J; bases not matched to a gene: 5. This CDR3 comprises 17 residues. Germline CDR1 and CDR2: SGHNT and YYREEE (reference sequence). The CDR3 region is CASSLALAGPSTDTQYF. CDR3 bases: TGTGCCAGCAGCTTGGCACTAGCGGGCCCTAGCACAGATACGCAGTATTTT.

The genes are TRBV30 and TRBJ1-6; D is ambiguous. The CDR3 loop spans 15 amino acids. Germline V lookup: CDR1 GTSNPN, CDR2 SVGIG (reference sequence). V lost 0 bases to trimming and J lost 1 base, with 7 bases between them. The CDR3 DNA follows: TGTGCCTGGAGTGTCATGGGTTCCTATAATTCACCCCTCCACTTT. Residues: CAWSVMGSYNSPLHF.

The chain is built from TRBV15 and TRBJ2-7, with 13 bases aligning to TRBD2. In germline, CDR1 is LNHNV, CDR2 YYDKDF (reference sequence). The ends lost 3 bases at V and 2 bases at J; junction bases unmatched: 10. This CDR3 is 18 amino acids long. Here the CDR3 reads CATSRELGTSGVTYEQYF. CDR3 DNA sequence: TGTGCCACCAGCAGGGAGCTGGGGACTAGCGGGGTTACCTACGAGCAGTACTTC.

This clone occurred once. The chain is built from TRBV2 and TRBJ2-6; the D is unclear. Germline V gene data show CDR1 as SNHLY and CDR2 as FYNNEI. V lost 5 bases and J lost 0, with 11 bases in between. There are 16 residues in the CDR3. This chain's CDR3 is CASSIQILSGANVLTF. As DNA, the CDR3 is TGTGCCAGCAGTATACAAATACTCTCTGGGGCCAACGTCCTGACTTTC. Supplemented by reference TRBV2 and TRBJ2-6, the full variable domain reads EPEVTQTPSHQVTQMGQEVILRCVPISNHLYFYWYRQILGQKVEFLVSFYNNEISEKSEIFDDQFSVERPDGSNFTLKIRSTKLEDSAMYFCASSIQILSGANVLTFGAGSRLTVL.

The J gene is TRBJ2-5, the V gene TRBV7-3, with a tentative D call TRBD1 (6 bases). TRBJ2-7 explains the end of the DNA better; the J call may be wrong. Germline values: CDR1 SGHTA, CDR2 FQGTGA. The CDR3 extends over 14 amino acids. This CDR3 is CASSLEQGSYEQYF. Here the CDR3 DNA reads TGTGCCAGCAGCTTGGAACAGGGCTCCTACGAGCAGTACTTC.

This chain joins TRBV14 and TRBJ2-3; 12 bases line up with TRBD2. CDR1 SGHDN and CDR2 FVKESK come from the germline V gene. Trimming at V came to 4 bases and at J to 6 bases, leaving 5 bases not matched to a gene. This CDR3 spans 15 amino acids. The CDR3 bases are TGTGCCAGCAGCCCACTAGCGGGGGGATCGGATACGCAGTATTTT. It is translated as CASSPLAGGSDTQYF.

The chain carries TRBV10-3 and TRBJ2-5; the match to TRBD2 covers 9 bases. Germline V CDR1 and CDR2: ENHRY, SYGVKD. This CDR3 has 15 residues. V lost 0 bases, J lost 5 bases, and 4 bases stayed unmatched. The CDR3 here is CAISESRLAEETQYF. CDR3 DNA sequence: TGTGCCATCAGTGAGTCTCGACTAGCGGAGGAGACCCAGTACTTC.